Shown below are 13 T cell receptor beta chains from a single sample sequenced in a study of T cell clones after liver transplantation. Some clones are missing from TCRdb's copy, which holds only in-frame ones; the method was immunoSEQ multiplex PCR. The sample consists of 55,000 to 75,000 clones, about two thirds of them appearing once. The source material was CD4+ T cells from blood, sampled at the approximately 16-month timepoint. These receptors were obtained from a human patient who received a liver transplant. Some T cells here may be from the graft donor.

The chain employs TRBV29-1 and TRBJ2-5; D call uncertain. The CDR3 runs to 12 residues. Trimming shortened V by 8 bases and J by 5 bases, and 15 bases separated the two germline ends. Germline CDR1 SQVTM, CDR2 ANQGSEA. CDR3 DNA sequence: TGCAGCCTCCAGCCCCAAGGGGAGACCCAGTACTTC. It encodes CSLQPQGETQYF.

The rearrangement uses TRBV19 and TRBJ1-1; 7 nucleotides align to TRBD1. V lost 6 bases to trimming and J lost 4 bases; unmatched junction nucleotides: 5. Germline V gene sequence: CDR1 LNHDA, CDR2 SQIVND (reference sequence). There are 13 residues in the CDR3. DNA of the CDR3: TGTGCCAGTAGGTTGACAGGGACCACTGAAGCTTTCTTT. Its protein is CASRLTGTTEAFF.

The genes are TRBV5-1 and TRBJ2-5, with TRBD2 matching 7 bases. Trimming at V came to 2 bases and at J to 1 base, leaving 8 bases not matched to a gene. This CDR3 contains 16 residues. Germline CDR1 is SGHRS and CDR2 is YFSETQ. The CDR3 protein is CASSLGGGVVQETQYF. Written as DNA, the CDR3 is TGCGCCAGCAGCTTAGGCGGGGGTGTGGTCCAAGAGACCCAGTACTTC.

The chain combines TRBV18 with TRBJ2-1; D possibly corresponds to TRBD1 (6 bases). Germline V gene data show CDR1 as KGHSH and CDR2 as LQKENI. Trimming cost V 4 bases and J 0 bases, with 22 bases left between them. The CDR3 loop spans 19 amino acids. CDR3 bases: TGTGCCAGCTCACTACTACCTTCCGGGACACCGAGCTCCTACAATGAGCAGTTCTTC. Its protein is CASSLLPSGTPSSYNEQFF. The complete variable domain, with remaining parts taken from reference TRBV18 and TRBJ2-1, reads NAGVMQNPRHLVRRRGQEARLRCSPMKGHSHVYWYRQLPEEGLKFMVYLQKENIIDESGMPKERFSAEFPKEGPSILRIQQVVRGDSAAYFCASSLLPSGTPSSYNEQFFGPGTRLTVL.

DNA for the CDR3: TGCGCCAGCAGCCCCGGACACGGTAATTGGTACGAGCAGTACTTC. This gives the protein CASSPGHGNWYEQYF. The chain employs TRBV5-1 and TRBJ2-7, with D possibly being TRBD1 (5 bases). The CDR3 sequence is 15 residues long. The V gene lost 4 bases and the J gene lost 4 bases, with 18 bases spanning the gap. Germline CDR1 and CDR2: SGHRS and YFSETQ.

The V call is TRBV18, the J call TRBJ2-5; D uncertain. V was trimmed by 0 bases and J by 4 bases, leaving 9 bases between them. The CDR3 totals 14 residues. Looked up from germline, CDR1 is KGHSH and CDR2 is LQKENI. The CDR3 nucleotides are TGTGCCAGCTCACCACCGTTCTGGACAGAGACCCAGTACTTC. Residues: CASSPPFWTETQYF.

V is TRBV30 and J is TRBJ1-6; D gene unclear. The V end was cut by 0 bases, the J end by 4 bases, with 7 bases between. Germline lookup yields CDR1 GTSNPN and CDR2 SVGIG (reference sequence). The CDR3 runs 14 residues. In nucleotides, the CDR3 is TGTGCCTGGAGTGTACGGCCTTATAATTCACCCCTCCACTTT. It yields the protein CAWSVRPYNSPLHF.

The chain uses TRBV30 and TRBJ2-2; a weak D match, TRBD2 (5 bases). Germline values: CDR1 GTSNPN, CDR2 SVGIG (reference sequence). V lost 0 bases to trimming and J lost 0 bases, with 5 bases between them. The CDR3 contains 14 residues. The CDR3 here is CAWSVGTNTGELFF. CDR3 nucleotides: TGTGCCTGGAGTGTCGGGACGAACACCGGGGAGCTGTTTTTT.

This clone was counted between two and nine times. The V and J genes are TRBV6-5 and TRBJ2-3; 7 bases agree with TRBD2. The V segment lost 6 bases and the J segment 4 bases; nucleotides outside the gene matches: 4. The CDR3 has 13 amino acids. Germline CDR1 reads MNHEY; CDR2 reads SVGAGI. CDR3 loop: CASRFTSADTQYF. The CDR3 DNA reads as TGTGCCAGCAGATTTACTAGCGCAGATACGCAGTATTTT.

The rearrangement links TRBV7-2 to TRBJ1-2; D is unresolved. Germline V gene lookup returns CDR1 SGHTA and CDR2 FQGNSA. The CDR3 spans 13 residues. V shed 5 bases and J shed 7 bases, with 14 bases lying between them. The CDR3 nucleotides read TGTGCCAGCAGCATCTTTTTTGGGCTTGGCTACACCTTC. Residues: CASSIFFGLGYTF. Full variable domain (missing parts from reference TRBV7-2 and TRBJ1-2): GAGVSQSPSNKVTEKGKDVELRCDPISGHTALYWYRQSLGQGLEFLIYFQGNSAPDKSGLPSDRFSAERTGGSVSTLTIQRTQQEDSAVYLCASSIFFGLGYTFGSGTRLTVV.

The chain uses TRBV6-1 and TRBJ2-5; D may match TRBD1 or TRBD2 (5 bases each). Germline V CDR1 and CDR2: MNHNS, SASEGT. The V and J ends lost 3 bases and 10 bases respectively, with 12 bases between them. There are 12 residues in the CDR3. Here the CDR3 reads CASSEGWGSQYF. The CDR3 DNA is TGTGCCAGCAGTGAGGGTTGGGGGAGCCAGTACTTC.

This clone was found a few times. This CDR3 reads CASSLGLAGLRDTQYF. The CDR3 bases are TGTGCCAGCAGCTTAGGACTAGCGGGGCTCCGAGATACGCAGTATTTT. This chain connects TRBV7-9 to TRBJ2-3; TRBD2 aligns across 11 bases. The V segment lost 1 base and the J segment 5 bases; nucleotides outside the gene matches: 5. In germline, CDR1 is SEHNR, CDR2 FQNEAQ (reference sequence). This CDR3 region has 16 residues.

This clone has only a few counts. This rearrangement joins TRBV19 to TRBJ2-5, with D maybe TRBD1 (6 bases). The V end lost 3 bases, the J end lost 6 bases, and 11 bases lay between the germline ends. This CDR3 has 13 amino acids. The V gene's germline CDR1 is LNHDA and CDR2 SQIVND (reference sequence). As DNA, the CDR3 is TGTGCCAGTAGTATTGACAGGTCGAAGACCCAGTACTTC. It encodes CASSIDRSKTQYF.